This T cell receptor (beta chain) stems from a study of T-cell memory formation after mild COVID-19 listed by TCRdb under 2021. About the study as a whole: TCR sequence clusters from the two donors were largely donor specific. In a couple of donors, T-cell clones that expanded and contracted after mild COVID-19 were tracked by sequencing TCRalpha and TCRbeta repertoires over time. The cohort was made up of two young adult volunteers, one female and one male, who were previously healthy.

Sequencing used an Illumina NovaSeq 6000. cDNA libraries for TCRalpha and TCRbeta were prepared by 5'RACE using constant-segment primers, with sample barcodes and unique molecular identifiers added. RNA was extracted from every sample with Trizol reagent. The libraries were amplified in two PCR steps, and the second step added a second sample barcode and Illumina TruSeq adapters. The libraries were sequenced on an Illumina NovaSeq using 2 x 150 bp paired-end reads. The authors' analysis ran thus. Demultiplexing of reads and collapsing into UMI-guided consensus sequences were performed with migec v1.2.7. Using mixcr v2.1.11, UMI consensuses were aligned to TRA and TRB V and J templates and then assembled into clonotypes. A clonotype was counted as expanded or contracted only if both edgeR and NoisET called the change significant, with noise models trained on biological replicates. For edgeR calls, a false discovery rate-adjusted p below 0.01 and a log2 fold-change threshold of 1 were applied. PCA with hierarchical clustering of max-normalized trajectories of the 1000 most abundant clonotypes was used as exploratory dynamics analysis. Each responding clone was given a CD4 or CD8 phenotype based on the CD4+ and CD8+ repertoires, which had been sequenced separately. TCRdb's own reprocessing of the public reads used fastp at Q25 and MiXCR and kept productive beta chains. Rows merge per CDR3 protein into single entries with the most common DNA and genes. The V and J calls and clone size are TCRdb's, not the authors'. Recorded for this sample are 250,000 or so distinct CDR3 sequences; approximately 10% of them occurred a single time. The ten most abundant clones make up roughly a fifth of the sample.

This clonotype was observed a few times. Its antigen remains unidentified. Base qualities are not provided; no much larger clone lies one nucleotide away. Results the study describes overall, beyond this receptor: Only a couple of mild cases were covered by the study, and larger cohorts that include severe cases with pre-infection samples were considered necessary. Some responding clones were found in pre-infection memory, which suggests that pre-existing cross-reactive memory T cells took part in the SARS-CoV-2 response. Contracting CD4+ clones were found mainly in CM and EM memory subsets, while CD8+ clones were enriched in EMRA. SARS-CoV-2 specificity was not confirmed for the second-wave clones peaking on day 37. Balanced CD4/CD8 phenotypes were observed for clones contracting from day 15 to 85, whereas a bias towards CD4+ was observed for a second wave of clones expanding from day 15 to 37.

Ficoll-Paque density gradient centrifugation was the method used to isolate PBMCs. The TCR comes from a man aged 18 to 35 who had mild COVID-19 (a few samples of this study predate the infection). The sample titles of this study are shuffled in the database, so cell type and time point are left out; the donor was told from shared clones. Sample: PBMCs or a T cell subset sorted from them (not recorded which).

In nucleotides, the sequence is TGTGCCACCAGCGGGTATAGCAATCAGCCCCAGCATTTT. It translates as CATSGYSNQPQHF. The receptor chain draws on TRBV15 and TRBJ1-5; the D gene cannot be resolved reliably. CDR1 is given as LNHNV and CDR2 as YYDKDF, both from the germline V gene (reference sequence). The CDR3 goes from the cysteine to the phenylalanine over 13 residues. Only the CDR3 DNA is retained, 39 bases long and in frame from the first base. V is cut by 5 bases and J by 0 bases, and the space between the germline ends is 5 bases.